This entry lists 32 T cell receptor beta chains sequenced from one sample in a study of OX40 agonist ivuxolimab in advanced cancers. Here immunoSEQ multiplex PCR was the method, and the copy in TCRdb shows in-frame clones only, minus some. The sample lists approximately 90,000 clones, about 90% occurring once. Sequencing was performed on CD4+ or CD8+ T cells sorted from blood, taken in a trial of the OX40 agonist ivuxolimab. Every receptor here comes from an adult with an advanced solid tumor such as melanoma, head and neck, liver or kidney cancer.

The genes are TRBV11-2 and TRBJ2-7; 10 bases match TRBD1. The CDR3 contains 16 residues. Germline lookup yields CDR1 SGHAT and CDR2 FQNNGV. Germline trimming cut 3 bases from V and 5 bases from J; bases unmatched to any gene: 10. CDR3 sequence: CASSFAGTGEANEQYF. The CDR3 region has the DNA TGTGCCAGCAGCTTTGCCGGGACAGGGGAAGCGAACGAGCAGTACTTC.

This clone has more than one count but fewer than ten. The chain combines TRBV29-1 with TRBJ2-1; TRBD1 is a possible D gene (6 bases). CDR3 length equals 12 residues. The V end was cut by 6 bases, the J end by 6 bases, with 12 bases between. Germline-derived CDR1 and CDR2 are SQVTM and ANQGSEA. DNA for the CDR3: TGCAGCGTGGACAGATCACGCAATGAGCAGTTCTTC. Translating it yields CSVDRSRNEQFF.

The CDR3 region is CASSVDVTYISEQYF. DNA for the CDR3: TGTGCCAGCAGCGTAGACGTGACCTACATCAGCGAGCAGTACTTC. The V call is TRBV9, the J call TRBJ2-7; no clear D gene. Germline V gene sequence: CDR1 SGDLS, CDR2 YYNGEE. V was shortened by 0 bases and J by 6 bases, with 16 bases between the two germline ends. The CDR3 is made up of 15 amino acids.

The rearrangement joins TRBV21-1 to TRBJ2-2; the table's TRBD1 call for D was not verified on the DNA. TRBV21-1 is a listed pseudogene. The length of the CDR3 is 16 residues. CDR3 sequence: CASRRFRDRPPGELFF. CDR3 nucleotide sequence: TGTGCCAGCAGACGTTTCCGGGACAGGCCCCCCGGGGAGCTGTTTTTT.

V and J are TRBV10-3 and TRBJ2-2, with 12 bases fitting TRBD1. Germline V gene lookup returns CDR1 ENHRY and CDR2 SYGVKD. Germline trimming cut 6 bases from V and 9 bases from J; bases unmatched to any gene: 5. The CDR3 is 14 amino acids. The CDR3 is CAIRGQGAEWELFF. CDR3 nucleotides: TGTGCCATCAGGGGACAGGGGGCAGAATGGGAGCTGTTTTTT.

The CDR3 sequence: CASSVAGGLNTGELFF. CDR3 coding DNA: TGTGCCAGCAGCGTAGCGGGAGGGCTAAACACCGGGGAGCTGTTTTTT. This sequence joins TRBV9 and TRBJ2-2; 8 positions agree with TRBD2. J was trimmed by 2 bases and V by 0 bases; bases with no gene match: 3. Germline lookup yields CDR1 SGDLS and CDR2 YYNGEE. This CDR3 has 16 residues.

This chain's CDR3 is CASIPPLGTGDGYTF. CDR3 DNA sequence: TGTGCCAGCATCCCACCCTTGGGGACTGGGGATGGCTACACCTTC. The chain carries TRBV13 and TRBJ1-2; tentatively, D is TRBD1 (5 bases). The V gene's germline CDR1 is PRHDT and CDR2 FYEKMQ (reference sequence). CDR3 size: 15 residues. V dropped 7 bases and J dropped 6 bases, with 21 bases sitting between them.

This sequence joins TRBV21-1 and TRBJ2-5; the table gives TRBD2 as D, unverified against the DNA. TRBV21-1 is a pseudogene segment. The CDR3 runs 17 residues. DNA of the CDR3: TGTGCCAGCAGCAAAGGAGGGCGGGAGTTTCTTCTCGAGACCCAGTACTTC. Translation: CASSKGGREFLLETQYF.

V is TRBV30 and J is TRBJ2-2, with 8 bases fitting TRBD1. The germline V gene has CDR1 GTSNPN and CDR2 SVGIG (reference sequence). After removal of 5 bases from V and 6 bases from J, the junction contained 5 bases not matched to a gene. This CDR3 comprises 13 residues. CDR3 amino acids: CAWDGQGSGELFF. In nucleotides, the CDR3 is TGTGCCTGGGATGGACAGGGCTCCGGGGAGCTGTTTTTT.

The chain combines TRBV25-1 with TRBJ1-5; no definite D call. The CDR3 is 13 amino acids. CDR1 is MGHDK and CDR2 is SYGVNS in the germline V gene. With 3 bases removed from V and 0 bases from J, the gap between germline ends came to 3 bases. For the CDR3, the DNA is TGTGCCAGCAGTGAGGGTAGCAATCAGCCCCAGCATTTT. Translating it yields CASSEGSNQPQHF.

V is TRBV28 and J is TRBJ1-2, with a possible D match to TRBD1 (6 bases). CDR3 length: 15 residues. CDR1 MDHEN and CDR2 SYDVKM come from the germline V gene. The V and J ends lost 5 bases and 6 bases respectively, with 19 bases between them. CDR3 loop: CASSDLPTGRNGYTF. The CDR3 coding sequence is TGTGCCAGCAGTGACCTCCCGACAGGCCGGAATGGCTACACCTTC.

The CDR3 DNA reads TGTGCCAGCAGTTTCGGCAGGGACAGGGACGATCAGCCCCAGCATTTT. Translated, it gives CASSFGRDRDDQPQHF. V usage is TRBV28 and J usage is TRBJ1-5; 9 bases line up with TRBD1. This CDR3 contains 16 residues. Germline CDR1 reads MDHEN; CDR2 reads SYDVKM. V lost 3 bases to trimming and J lost 5 bases; unmatched junction nucleotides: 8.

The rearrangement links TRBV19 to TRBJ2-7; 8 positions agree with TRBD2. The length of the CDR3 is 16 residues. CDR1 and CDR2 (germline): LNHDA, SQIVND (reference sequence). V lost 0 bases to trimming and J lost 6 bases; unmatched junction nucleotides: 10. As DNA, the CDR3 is TGTGCCAGTAGTATAGATCTCGCGGGGGGCTTAGGCGAGCAGTACTTC. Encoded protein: CASSIDLAGGLGEQYF.

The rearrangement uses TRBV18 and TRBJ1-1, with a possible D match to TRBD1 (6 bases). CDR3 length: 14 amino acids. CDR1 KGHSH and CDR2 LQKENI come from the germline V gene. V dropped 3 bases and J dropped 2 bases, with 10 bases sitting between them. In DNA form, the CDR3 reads TGTGCCAGCTCACCCACGGACAGAAACACTGAAGCTTTCTTT. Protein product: CASSPTDRNTEAFF.

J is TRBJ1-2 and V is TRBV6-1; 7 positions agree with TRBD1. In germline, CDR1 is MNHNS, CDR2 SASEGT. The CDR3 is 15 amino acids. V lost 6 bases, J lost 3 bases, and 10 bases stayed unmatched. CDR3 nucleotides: TGTGCCAGCAGGAAAGGACAGGCCGAAGACTATGGCTACACCTTC. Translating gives CASRKGQAEDYGYTF.

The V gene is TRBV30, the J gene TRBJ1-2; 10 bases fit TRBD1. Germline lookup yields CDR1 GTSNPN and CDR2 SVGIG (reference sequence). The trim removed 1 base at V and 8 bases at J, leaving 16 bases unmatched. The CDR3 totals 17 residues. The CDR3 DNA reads TGTGCCTGGAGTGGGTTCCCCTCGACAGGGGGCGCTGGAGGCTACACCTTC. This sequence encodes CAWSGFPSTGGAGGYTF. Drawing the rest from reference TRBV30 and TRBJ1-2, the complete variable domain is SQTIHQWPATLVQPVGSPLSLECTVEGTSNPNLYWYRQAAGRGLQLLFYSVGIGQISSEVPQNLSASRPQDRQFILSSKKLLLSDSGFYLCAWSGFPSTGGAGGYTFGSGTRLTVV.

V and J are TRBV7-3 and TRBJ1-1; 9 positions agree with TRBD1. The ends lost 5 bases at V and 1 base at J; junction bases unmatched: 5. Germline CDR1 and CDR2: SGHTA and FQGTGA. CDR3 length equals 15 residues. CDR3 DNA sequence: TGTGCCAGCAGCGGAACAGGGGGCGCGAACACTGAAGCTTTCTTT. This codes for CASSGTGGANTEAFF.

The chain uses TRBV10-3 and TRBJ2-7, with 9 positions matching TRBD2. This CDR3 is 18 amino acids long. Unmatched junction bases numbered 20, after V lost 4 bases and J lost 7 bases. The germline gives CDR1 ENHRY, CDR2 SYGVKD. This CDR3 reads CAISANPAGAGGPSEQYF. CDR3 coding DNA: TGTGCCATCAGTGCAAACCCAGCCGGGGCGGGAGGGCCGAGTGAGCAGTACTTC.

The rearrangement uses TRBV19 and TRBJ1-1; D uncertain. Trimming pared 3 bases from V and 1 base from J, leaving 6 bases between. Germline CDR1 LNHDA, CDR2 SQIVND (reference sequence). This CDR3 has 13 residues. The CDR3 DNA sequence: TGTGCCAGTAGTATCTCTTGGAACACTGAAGCTTTCTTT. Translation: CASSISWNTEAFF. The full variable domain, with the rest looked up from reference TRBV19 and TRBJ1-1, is DGGITQSPKYLFRKEGQNVTLSCEQNLNHDAMYWYRQDPGQGLRLIYYSQIVNDFQKGDIAEGYSVSREKKESFPLTVTSAQKNPTAFYLCASSISWNTEAFFGQGTRLTVV.

The CDR3 coding sequence is TGTGCCAGTAGTATTAGTACGGGGCCAGATACGCAGTATTTT. It encodes CASSISTGPDTQYF. V usage is TRBV19 and J usage is TRBJ2-3; D tentatively fits TRBD1 or TRBD2 (5 bases each). CDR3 size: 14 residues. V was cut by 3 bases and J by 4 bases, with 11 bases left in between. Germline values: CDR1 LNHDA, CDR2 SQIVND (reference sequence).

The CDR3 nucleotides are TGTGCCAGCAGCTCGAAGGGGTCCGGAAACACCATATATTTT. This encodes CASSSKGSGNTIYF. The chain is built from TRBV27 and TRBJ1-3; possibly TRBD1 for D (5 bases). CDR3 size: 14 residues. In germline, CDR1 is MNHEY, CDR2 SMNVEV (reference sequence). V was clipped by 6 bases and J by 4 bases, with 13 bases between them.

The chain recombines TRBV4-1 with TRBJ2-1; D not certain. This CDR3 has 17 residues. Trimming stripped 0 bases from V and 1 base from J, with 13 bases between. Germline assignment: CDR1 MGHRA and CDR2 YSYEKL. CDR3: CASSQDRTSSSYNEQFF. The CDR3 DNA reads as TGCGCCAGCAGCCAAGATAGGACGTCGTCTTCCTACAATGAGCAGTTCTTC.

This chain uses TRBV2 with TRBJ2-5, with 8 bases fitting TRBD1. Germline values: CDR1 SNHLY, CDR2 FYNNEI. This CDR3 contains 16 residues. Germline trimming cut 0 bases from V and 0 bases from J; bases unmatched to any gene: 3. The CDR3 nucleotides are TGTGCCAGCAGTGAAGCTTACAGGGGGGACCAAGAGACCCAGTACTTC. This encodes CASSEAYRGDQETQYF.

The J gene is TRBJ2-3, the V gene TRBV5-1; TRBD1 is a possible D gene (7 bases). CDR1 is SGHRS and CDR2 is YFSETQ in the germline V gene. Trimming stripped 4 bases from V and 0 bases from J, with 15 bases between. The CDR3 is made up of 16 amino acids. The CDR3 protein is CASSLKQGTSTDTQYF. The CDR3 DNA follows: TGCGCCAGCAGCCTGAAACAGGGGACTAGCACAGATACGCAGTATTTT.

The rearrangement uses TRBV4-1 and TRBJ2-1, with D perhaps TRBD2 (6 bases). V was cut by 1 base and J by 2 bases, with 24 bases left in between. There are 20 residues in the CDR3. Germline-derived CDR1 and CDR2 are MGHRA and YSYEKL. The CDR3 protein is CASSQGSDSELTRAYNEQFF. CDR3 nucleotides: TGCGCCAGCAGCCAAGGAAGCGACAGTGAATTGACTAGAGCCTACAATGAGCAGTTCTTC.

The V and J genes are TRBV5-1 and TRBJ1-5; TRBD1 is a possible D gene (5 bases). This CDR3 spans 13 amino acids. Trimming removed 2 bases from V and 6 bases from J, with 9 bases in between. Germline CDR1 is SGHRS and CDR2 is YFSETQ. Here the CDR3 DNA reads TGCGCCAGCAGCTTAGGGGACGCTCAGCCCCAGCATTTT. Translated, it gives CASSLGDAQPQHF.

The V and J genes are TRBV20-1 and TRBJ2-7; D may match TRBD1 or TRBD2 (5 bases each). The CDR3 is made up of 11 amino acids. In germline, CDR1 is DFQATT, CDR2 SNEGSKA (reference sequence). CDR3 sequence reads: CSVLEGDRQYF. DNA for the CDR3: TGCAGCGTGCTAGAGGGCGACAGACAGTACTTC.

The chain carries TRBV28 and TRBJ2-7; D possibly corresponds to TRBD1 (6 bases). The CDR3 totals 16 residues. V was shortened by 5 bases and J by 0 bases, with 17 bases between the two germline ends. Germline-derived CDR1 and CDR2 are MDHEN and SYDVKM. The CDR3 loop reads CASSKTGTRSSYEQYF. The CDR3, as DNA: TGTGCCAGCAGTAAAACCGGGACAAGGAGCTCCTACGAGCAGTACTTC.

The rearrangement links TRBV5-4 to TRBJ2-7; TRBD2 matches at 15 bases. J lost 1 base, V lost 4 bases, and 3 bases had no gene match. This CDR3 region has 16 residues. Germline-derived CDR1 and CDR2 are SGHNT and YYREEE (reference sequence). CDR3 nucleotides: TGTGCCAGCAGCCCCGGACTAGCGGGAGGGTCCTACGAGCAGTACTTC. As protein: CASSPGLAGGSYEQYF.

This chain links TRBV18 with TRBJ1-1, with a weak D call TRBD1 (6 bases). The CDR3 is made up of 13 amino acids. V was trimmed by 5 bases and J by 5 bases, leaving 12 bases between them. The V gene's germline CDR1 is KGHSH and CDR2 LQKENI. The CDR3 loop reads CASSWDIKTEAFF. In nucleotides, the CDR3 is TGTGCCAGCTCATGGGACATAAAGACTGAAGCTTTCTTT.

Here the CDR3 DNA reads TGTGCCTGGACGGCCCAGGCTAGCGGGCACGCCTACGAGCAGTACTTC. Its translation is CAWTAQASGHAYEQYF. J is TRBJ2-7 and V is TRBV30, with 8 nucleotides matching TRBD2. The CDR3 runs to 16 residues. In germline, CDR1 is GTSNPN, CDR2 SVGIG (reference sequence). The V gene end was trimmed by 4 bases and the J gene end by 2 bases; junction bases not matched to a gene: 13.

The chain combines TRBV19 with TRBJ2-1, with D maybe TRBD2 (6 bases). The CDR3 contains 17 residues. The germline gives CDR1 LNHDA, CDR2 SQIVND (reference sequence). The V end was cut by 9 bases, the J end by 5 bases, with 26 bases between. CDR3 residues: CASLKASDGGFDNEQFF. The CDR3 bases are TGTGCCAGCCTGAAAGCCTCGGACGGGGGATTCGACAATGAGCAGTTCTTC.